This T cell receptor beta chain was identified during a study of blood T cell repertoires in COVID-19. Looking at the study overall: Italy, Spain and the United States were the sources of the convalescent and acute COVID-19 samples. PBMCs, B-cell-depleted T cells, or T cells were the source of the cDNA or gDNA that made up the material.

As originally analysed: Reference gene primer amplification gave estimated nucleated cell counts. Using immunoSEQ multiplex PCR, the repertoire was profiled, and TCRdb retains in-frame clones only, with some absent. That table supplies the V and J calls and clone size; D and trimming were determined from the DNA. The table has about 73,000 clones, about 80% seen once. There are 16 residues in the CDR3. Germline CDR1 MDHEN, CDR2 SYDVKM. J gave up 1 base and V 3 bases, and 4 bases lay outside the gene matches. This chain connects TRBV28 to TRBJ2-3; 10 bases agree with TRBD2. This sequence was found in a human donor in a cohort sampled during active COVID-19. Specimen: peripheral blood. CDR3 residues: CASSLSGGVGTDTQYF. The DNA for the CDR3 is TGTGCCAGCAGTTTGAGCGGGGGGGTTGGCACAGATACGCAGTATTTT. The variable domain in full, completed from reference TRBV28 and TRBJ2-3, reads DVKVTQSSRYLVKRTGEKVFLECVQDMDHENMFWYRQDPGLGLRLIYFSYDVKMKEKGDIPEGYSVSREKKERFSLILESASTNQTSMYLCASSLSGGVGTDTQYFGPGTRLTVL.